This T cell receptor (beta chain) was recorded in a study of T cells in women clearing cervical HPV infection listed by TCRdb under 2018. About the full investigation: The cases were 25 women with histologically confirmed HPV16-related CIN3 or worse, and 2 of these cases were invasive cancers. The roughly 27 controls were women who cleared a single incident HPV16 infection within 12 months without developing precancer or cancer. Blood from cases was collected at the visit at which the lesion was first identified, whereas blood from controls was collected once infection was no longer detected. Among cases, blood sampling came a median of roughly 140 days after lesion detection, with an interquartile range of about 85 to 220 days. HLA typing was available for only a few women, so HLA type could not be excluded as a confounder. An exploratory proof-of-principle case-control study, nested within the Guanacaste HPV Natural History Study in Costa Rica, was conducted to compare TCR repertoires across cervical HPV16 outcomes. Cases were matched to controls by age within five years and by the year the sample was collected. Cases had a median age of roughly 30 years compared with more than 37 for controls, and baseline characteristics showed no significant differences between the groups. In the parent cohort, more than 8,500 women aged 18 or older were enrolled in Guanacaste, Costa Rica, during about 1993 to 1995 and then followed for under nine years. Five blinded duplicates per group were added as quality controls, giving roughly 60 samples: some 50 participants and some ten replicates.

Every participant had a single incident cervical HPV16 infection, and women with prevalent HPV16 infections were excluded. Cervical HPV DNA was detected with MY09/MY11 PCR, and genotyping was done by dot-blot hybridization. Fifteen mL of heparinized blood were centrifuged, and the buffy coat was split into aliquots, frozen at -30 degrees C, and then kept at -80 degrees C. QIAGEN kits were used to extract genomic DNA from the buffy coat specimens. Concerning this clone: Its antigen remains unidentified. The read is 3 residues too short to cover the CDR3 end, so that end is filled in from the germline J gene.

Results the study describes overall, beyond this receptor: Across sequencing depths, CIN3+ cases showed significantly higher TCR repertoire richness than controls, but evenness did not differ between the groups. Random forest classifiers that combined richness and V gene abundances separated cases from controls with an estimated AUC of approximately 0.78. Because the number of T cells in each sample was unknown, differences in richness could reflect differing T-cell content rather than repertoire biology. TRBV6-7 relative abundance was lower in cases than in controls (roughly 0.12% versus 0.17%; Bonferroni P = 0.0008). The cross-sectional design could not show whether the associations came before the infection or were a result of it, and neither effector/memory subsets nor HPV-specific T cells were isolated.

The CDR3 contains 15 residues, cysteine and phenylalanine counted. Part of the CDR3 DNA is given, 36 bases translated from base 1. From V the trimming removes 1 base and from J it removes 5 bases, while the gene matches leave 5 bases of the junction unaccounted for. Sequences MNHNS (CDR1) and SASEGT (CDR2) are obtained from the germline V gene. TCR beta CDR3 regions were amplified by multiplex PCR from an average of roughly 1.1 ug genomic DNA per sample using the immunoSEQ assay. Primer bias was corrected in the assay by using a complete synthetic TCR repertoire to establish an amplification baseline. The amplicons were sequenced using the Illumina platform. The study's processing was this. Sequences were error-corrected by clustering with frequency ratios and a modified nearest-neighbor algorithm, then analyzed in the immunoSEQ Analyzer with IMGT gene definitions. At each rarefaction depth, TCR richness and evenness were averaged across 20 rarefaction repeats, and any sample with fewer sequences than the depth was left out. Relative abundances of V, D and J genes were compared between groups using Wilcoxon rank sum tests, with FDR correction applied. Blinded duplicates gave an intraclass correlation of under 97% for TCR richness and an average of about 74% across some 62 gene segments. The clones in this table, taken by TCRdb from immuneACCESS, are in-frame only. Not every clone is retained; where verified, under half of the shortfall comes from an unresolved V gene, and the cause of the rest is unknown. The DNA was the basis for D and trimming; V, J and clone size are from that table. The sample table gives tens of thousands of clones. The ten largest clones capture approximately 6.3% of the sample.

The receptor was derived from a woman aged 18 to 75 with a cervical HPV16 infection that either progressed to CIN3+ or cleared (not recorded which). The V gene is TRBV6-1 and the J gene is TRBJ2-5, with 9 bases matching TRBD1. The sequenced sample consisted of blood buffy coat. The CDR3 region reads CASSEETGGWETQYF. The part of the CDR3 DNA that was read is TGTGCCAGCAGTGAAGAGACAGGGGGGTGGGAGACC.